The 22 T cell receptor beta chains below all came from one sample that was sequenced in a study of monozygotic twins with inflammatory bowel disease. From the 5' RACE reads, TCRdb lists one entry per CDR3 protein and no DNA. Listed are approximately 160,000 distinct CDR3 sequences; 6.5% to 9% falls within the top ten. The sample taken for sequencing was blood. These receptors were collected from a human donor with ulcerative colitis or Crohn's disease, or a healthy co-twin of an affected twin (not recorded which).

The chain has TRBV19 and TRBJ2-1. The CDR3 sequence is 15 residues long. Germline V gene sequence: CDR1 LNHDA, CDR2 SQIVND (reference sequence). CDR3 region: CASSISRSPYNEQFF.

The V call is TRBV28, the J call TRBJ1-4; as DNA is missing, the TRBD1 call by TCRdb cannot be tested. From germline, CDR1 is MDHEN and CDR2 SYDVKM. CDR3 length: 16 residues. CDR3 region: CASSLGLGGAGEKLFF.

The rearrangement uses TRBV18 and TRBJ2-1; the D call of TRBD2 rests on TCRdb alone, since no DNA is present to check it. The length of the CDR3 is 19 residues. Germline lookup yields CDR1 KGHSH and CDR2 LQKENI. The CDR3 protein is CASSSLGASGSPSYNEQFF.

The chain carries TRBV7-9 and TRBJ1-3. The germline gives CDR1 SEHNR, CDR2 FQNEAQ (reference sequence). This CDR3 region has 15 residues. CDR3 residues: CAGSLARSTGNTIYF. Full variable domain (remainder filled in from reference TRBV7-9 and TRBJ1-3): DTGVSQNPRHKITKRGQNVTFRCDPISEHNRLYWYRQTLGQGPEFLTYFQNEAQLEKSRLLSDRFSAERPKGSFSTLEIQRTEQGDSAMYLCAGSLARSTGNTIYFGEGSWLTVV.

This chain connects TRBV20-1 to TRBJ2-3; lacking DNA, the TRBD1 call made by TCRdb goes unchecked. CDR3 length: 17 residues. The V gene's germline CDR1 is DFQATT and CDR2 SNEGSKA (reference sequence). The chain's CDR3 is CSARGGHLGGSTDTQYF.

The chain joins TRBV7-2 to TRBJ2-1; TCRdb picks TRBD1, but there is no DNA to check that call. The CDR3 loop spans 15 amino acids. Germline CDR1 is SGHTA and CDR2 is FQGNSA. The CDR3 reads CASSHRDGPYNEQFF.

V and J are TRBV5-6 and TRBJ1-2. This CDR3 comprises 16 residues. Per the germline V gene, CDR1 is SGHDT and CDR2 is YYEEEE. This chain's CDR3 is CASSKQQGSRSYGYTF.

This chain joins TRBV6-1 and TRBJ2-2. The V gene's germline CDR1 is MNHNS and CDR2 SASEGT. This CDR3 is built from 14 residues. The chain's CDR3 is CASSQGHSPGELFF.

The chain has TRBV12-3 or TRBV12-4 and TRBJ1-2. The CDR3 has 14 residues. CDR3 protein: CASSLWLGNGGYTF.

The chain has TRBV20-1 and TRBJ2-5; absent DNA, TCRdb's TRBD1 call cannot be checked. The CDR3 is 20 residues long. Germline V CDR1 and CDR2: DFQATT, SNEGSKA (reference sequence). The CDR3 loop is CSARDWGPGGVLAVQETQYF.

The CDR3 protein is CATKRDPGELFF. The chain employs TRBV10-3 and TRBJ2-2; the TCRdb call, TRBD2, lacks DNA for checking. There are 12 residues in the CDR3. Germline CDR1 reads ENHRY; CDR2 reads SYGVKD.

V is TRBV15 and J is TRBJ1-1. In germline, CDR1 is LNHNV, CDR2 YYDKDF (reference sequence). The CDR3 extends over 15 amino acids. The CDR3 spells CATSIGGRKNTEAFF.

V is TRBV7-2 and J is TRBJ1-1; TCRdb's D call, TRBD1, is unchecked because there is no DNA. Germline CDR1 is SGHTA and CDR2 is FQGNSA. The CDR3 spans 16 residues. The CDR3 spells CASSTGRGQGFTEAFF.

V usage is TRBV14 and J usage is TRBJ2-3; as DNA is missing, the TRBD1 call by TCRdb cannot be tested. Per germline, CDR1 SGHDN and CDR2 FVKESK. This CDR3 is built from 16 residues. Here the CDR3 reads CASSPLTTWGTDTQYF. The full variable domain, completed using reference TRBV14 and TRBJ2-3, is EAGVTQFPSHSVIEKGQTVTLRCDPISGHDNLYWYRRVMGKEIKFLLHFVKESKQDESGMPNNRFLAERTGGTYSTLKVQPAELEDSGVYFCASSPLTTWGTDTQYFGPGTRLTVL.

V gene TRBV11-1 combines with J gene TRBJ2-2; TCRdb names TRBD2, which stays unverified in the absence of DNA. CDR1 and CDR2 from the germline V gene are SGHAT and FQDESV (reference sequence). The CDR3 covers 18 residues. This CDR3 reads CASSLAGAGGPVTGELFF.

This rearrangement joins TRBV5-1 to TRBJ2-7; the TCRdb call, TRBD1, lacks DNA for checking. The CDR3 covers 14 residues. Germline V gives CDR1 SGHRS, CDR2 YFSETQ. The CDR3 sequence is CASSSSTVSHEQYF.

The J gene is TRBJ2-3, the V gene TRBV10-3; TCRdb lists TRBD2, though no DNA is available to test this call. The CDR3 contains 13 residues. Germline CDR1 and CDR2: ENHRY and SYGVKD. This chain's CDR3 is CAIRGGPTDTQYF.

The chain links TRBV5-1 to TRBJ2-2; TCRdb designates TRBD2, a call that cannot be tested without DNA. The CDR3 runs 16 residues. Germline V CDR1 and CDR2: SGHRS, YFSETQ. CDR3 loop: CASSSSSGGATGELFF.

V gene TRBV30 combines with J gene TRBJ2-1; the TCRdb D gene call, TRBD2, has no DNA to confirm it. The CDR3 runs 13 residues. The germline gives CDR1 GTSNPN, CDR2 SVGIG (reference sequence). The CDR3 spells CAWSVTRYNEQFF.

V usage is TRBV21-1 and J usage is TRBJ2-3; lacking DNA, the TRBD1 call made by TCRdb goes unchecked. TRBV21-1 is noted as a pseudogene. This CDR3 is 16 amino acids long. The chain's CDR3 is CASSKGGGFGTDTQYF.

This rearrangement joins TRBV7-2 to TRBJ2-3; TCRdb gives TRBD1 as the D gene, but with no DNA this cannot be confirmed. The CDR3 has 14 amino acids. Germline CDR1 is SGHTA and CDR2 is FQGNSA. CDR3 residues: CASSRGQSTDTQYF.

The CDR3 sequence is CAISVRPQETQYF. The chain has TRBV10-3 and TRBJ2-5. This CDR3 comprises 13 residues. Germline assignment: CDR1 ENHRY and CDR2 SYGVKD.